Listed here are 20 T cell receptor beta chains from one sample, sequenced in a study of CD8 T cells in Susac syndrome. Random hexamers served to reverse transcribe roughly 0.45 to 1 ug RNA. TCRdb re-analysed the immunoSEQ multiplex PCR reads in MiXCR, keeping a single row per CDR3 protein. The sample has about 24,000 distinct CDR3 sequences; about 93% are singletons. The specimen sequenced was CD8+ T cells from PBMCs. The origin of the receptors is a human donor with Susac syndrome.

V gene TRBV4-1 combines with J gene TRBJ2-7; 8 bases align to TRBD1. V shed 1 base, J shed 1 base, and the junction held 9 bases outside the gene matches. The CDR3 consists of 17 residues. The V gene's germline CDR1 is MGHRA and CDR2 YSYEKL. The CDR3 bases are TGCGCCAGCAGCCAAGTTATCGGTACAGGGGGATCCTACGAGCAGTACTTC. Protein sequence: CASSQVIGTGGSYEQYF.

CDR3 protein: CASSLEPGQGYEQYF. DNA of the CDR3: TGTGCCAGCAGCTTAGAGCCGGGACAGGGATACGAGCAGTACTTC. This chain connects TRBV11-3 to TRBJ2-7, with 9 bases fitting TRBD1. Unmatched junction bases numbered 4, after V lost 0 bases and J lost 4 bases. The germline V gene has CDR1 SGHNT and CDR2 YENEEA. This CDR3 spans 15 amino acids.

CDR3 sequence (DNA): TGTGCCAGCAGCTTATTGTCGGCCCAGTACTTC. Its protein is CASSLLSAQYF. The V and J genes are TRBV7-9 and TRBJ2-5; D uncertain. V lost 2 bases to trimming and J lost 9 bases, with 7 bases between them. The CDR3 loop spans 11 amino acids. CDR1 and CDR2 (germline): SEHNR, FQNEAQ (reference sequence). Full variable domain (remainder filled in from reference TRBV7-9 and TRBJ2-5): DTGVSQNPRHKITKRGQNVTFRCDPISEHNRLYWYRQTLGQGPEFLTYFQNEAQLEKSRLLSDRFSAERPKGSFSTLEIQRTEQGDSAMYLCASSLLSAQYFGPGTRLLVL.

The table lists this clonotype with a count of one. The chain has TRBV20-1 and TRBJ2-7; D may be TRBD1 (5 bases). CDR3 length: 16 residues. Trimming pared 2 bases from V and 6 bases from J, leaving 23 bases between. The germline V gene has CDR1 DFQATT and CDR2 SNEGSKA (reference sequence). CDR3 DNA: TGCAGTGCTAGAACCGCAATACAGGTAAACTCGCCCGAGCAGTACTTC. Translating gives CSARTAIQVNSPEQYF.

The genes are TRBV7-9 and TRBJ1-2; TRBD1 aligns across 8 bases. V was clipped by 5 bases and J by 3 bases; unmatched bases: 2. Germline V gene sequence: CDR1 SEHNR, CDR2 FQNEAQ (reference sequence). CDR3 length: 13 residues. The CDR3 bases are TGTGCCAGCAGCCCGGGACAGGACTATGGCTACACCTTC. It translates to CASSPGQDYGYTF.

The rearrangement links TRBV27 to TRBJ2-5; 8 bases are a match to TRBD2. Germline assignment: CDR1 MNHEY and CDR2 SMNVEV (reference sequence). V lost 0 bases, J lost 3 bases, and 3 bases stayed unmatched. CDR3 length equals 15 residues. The CDR3 region has the DNA TGTGCCAGCAGTTTATCTAGCGGGGAAGAAGAGACCCAGTACTTC. This sequence encodes CASSLSSGEEETQYF.

This sequence joins TRBV7-9 and TRBJ1-2; 7 bases match TRBD1. Germline lookup yields CDR1 SEHNR and CDR2 FQNEAQ (reference sequence). V shed 3 bases and J 6 bases; nucleotides not matched to a gene: 4. This CDR3 comprises 13 residues. The DNA for the CDR3 is TGTGCCAGCAGCTTCGCCGACAGGGATGGCTACACCTTC. It specifies CASSFADRDGYTF.

This sequence joins TRBV6-6 and TRBJ1-1; perhaps TRBD1 as D (5 bases). Germline loops: CDR1 MNHNY, CDR2 SVGAGI (reference sequence). V lost 8 bases, J lost 4 bases, and 11 bases lay in between. This CDR3 is built from 12 residues. The CDR3 is CASGASRTEAFF. The CDR3 DNA sequence: TGTGCCAGCGGGGCCAGTCGCACTGAAGCTTTCTTT.

This clonotype was recorded only once. The gene calls are TRBV28 and TRBJ2-7; 8 nucleotides agree with TRBD1. Germline CDR1 and CDR2: MDHEN and SYDVKM. CDR3 size: 14 residues. Trimming removed 5 bases from V and 4 bases from J; junction bases left unmatched: 7. The CDR3 bases are TGTGCCAGCAGTCGACAGGGGTCGGGGTACGAGCAGTACTTC. Protein product: CASSRQGSGYEQYF.

The chain couples TRBV2 to TRBJ1-2; possibly TRBD1 for D (6 bases). Germline V gene sequence: CDR1 SNHLY, CDR2 FYNNEI. V lost 0 bases and J lost 5, with 16 bases in between. CDR3 size: 16 residues. The CDR3 DNA follows: TGTGCCAGCAGTGAAGCTAAACGGGGGGCGCGTTATGGCTACACCTTC. It yields the protein CASSEAKRGARYGYTF.

This chain joins TRBV28 and TRBJ1-3; D ambiguous. Germline loops: CDR1 MDHEN, CDR2 SYDVKM. Trimming took 3 bases from V and 0 from J, leaving 12 bases between them. The CDR3 extends over 16 amino acids. The CDR3 region is CASSLGSTVSGNTIYF. CDR3 nucleotides: TGTGCCAGCAGTTTGGGGTCCACCGTCTCTGGAAACACCATATATTTT.

The chain combines TRBV2 with TRBJ2-5, with D possibly matching TRBD1 (5 bases). Trimming cost V 4 bases and J 0 bases, with 9 bases left between them. CDR3 length: 14 amino acids. Germline CDR1 and CDR2: SNHLY and FYNNEI. The CDR3 bases are TGTGCCAGCAGTGTCCAGGGAAACCAAGAGACCCAGTACTTC. Amino acid sequence: CASSVQGNQETQYF.

V is TRBV4-3 and J is TRBJ2-7; the D call may be TRBD1 or TRBD2 (5 bases each). V was pared by 4 bases and J by 2 bases, with 15 bases between. The germline V gene encodes CDR1 LGHNA and CDR2 YSLEER. CDR3 size: 15 residues. The CDR3 DNA is TGCGCCAGCAGCCCCCTAACCGGGGCCGCCTACGAGCAGTACTTC. It specifies CASSPLTGAAYEQYF.

The chain has TRBV7-8 and TRBJ2-2, with D perhaps TRBD1 (5 bases). Per the germline V gene, CDR1 is SGHVS and CDR2 is FQNEAQ. V lost 11 bases and J 2 bases, leaving 12 bases between the germline ends. This CDR3 has 13 residues. The CDR3 is CAFYGHNTGELFF. The CDR3 region has the DNA TGTGCCTTCTACGGACACAACACCGGGGAGCTGTTTTTT.

Points on this clonotype: At one end, the junction sequence differs from germline, possibly due to a read error. The V and J genes are TRBV7-9 and TRBJ1-2; possibly TRBD1 for D (6 bases). Germline CDR1 SEHNR, CDR2 FQNEAQ (reference sequence). The CDR3 runs 12 residues. The CDR3 DNA reads TGTGCCAGCAGCGACATGGGGGGGCTTCCTTTCTTC. Its protein product is CASSDMGGLPFF.

CDR3 DNA: TGTGCCAGCAGTTTGAAGGGGTATACCGGGGAGCTGTTTTTT. It yields the protein CASSLKGYTGELFF. This sequence joins TRBV28 and TRBJ2-2; possibly TRBD1 for D (5 bases). This CDR3 contains 14 residues. The germline V gene has CDR1 MDHEN and CDR2 SYDVKM. Trimming cost V 3 bases and J 5 bases, with 10 bases left between them.

This clonotype was observed a handful of times. V and J are TRBV5-6 and TRBJ1-6; no clear D gene. Germline V gene data show CDR1 as SGHDT and CDR2 as YYEEEE. Trimming took off 4 bases at V and 1 base at J, with 6 bases between the two ends. This CDR3 has 14 amino acids. For the CDR3, the DNA is TGTGCCAGCAGCCCATCATCCTATAATTCACCCCTCCACTTT. It specifies CASSPSSYNSPLHF.

The V gene is TRBV29-1, the J gene TRBJ2-1, with 10 nucleotides matching TRBD1. The CDR3 covers 18 residues. V trimming: 5 bases; J trimming: 0 bases; junction bases outside the gene matches: 13. Germline-derived CDR1 and CDR2 are SQVTM and ANQGSEA. The CDR3 nucleotides are TGCAGCGTTTCCCGGGACAGGGGCGCGGGGGGCTCCTACAATGAGCAGTTCTTC. Its translation: CSVSRDRGAGGSYNEQFF.

This rearrangement joins TRBV11-1 to TRBJ2-2; D remains unclear. CDR1 and CDR2 from the germline V gene are SGHAT and FQDESV (reference sequence). Trimming left V 4 bases short and J 3 bases short, with 15 bases between. The CDR3 contains 16 residues. The CDR3, as DNA: TGTGCCAGCAGCTCGCTCCGTAACCGGGACACCGGGGAGCTGTTTTTT. It yields the protein CASSSLRNRDTGELFF.

The sample holds one count of this clonotype. The CDR3 sequence is CASSSEKDSSGNTIYF. In DNA form, the CDR3 reads TGTGCCAGCAGCTCCGAAAAGGACAGCTCTGGAAACACCATATATTTT. J is TRBJ1-3 and V is TRBV7-6; weak D call: TRBD1 (6 bases). The CDR3 loop spans 16 amino acids. Deletions cut 4 bases from V and 0 bases from J, with 13 bases between. Per germline, CDR1 SGHVS and CDR2 FNYEAQ.